What follows are 13 T cell receptor beta chains derived from one specimen sequenced in a study of STAT5B mutations in CD4+ large granular lymphocyte leukemia (dated by TCRdb to 2021 to 2024). Library construction relied on the immunoSEQ multiplex PCR assay. Drawn from immuneACCESS, this table holds only the in-frame rearrangements with V and J called that TCRdb kept. Clones are partly lost; checked studies trace under half to an unresolved V gene and leave the rest unexplained. This sample lists tens of thousands of clones; roughly 80% were detected once. The top ten clones comprise 4.4% of the sample. Sequencing was done on a sample of CD4+ T cells from blood buffy coats. These receptor sequences come from a human donor in good health.

The genes are TRBV11-2 and TRBJ2-1; no firm D call. V was pared by 5 bases and J by 3 bases, with 11 bases between. CDR1 is SGHAT, CDR2 FQNNGV, per germline. CDR3 length equals 14 residues. CDR3 sequence (DNA): TGTGCCAGCAGCAAGAGTGGGAACTACAATGAGCAGTTCTTC. It is translated as CASSKSGNYNEQFF.

This sequence joins TRBV6-5 and TRBJ1-4, with TRBD1 identical over 8 bases. V gave up 4 bases and J gave up 2 bases; unmatched junction bases: 3. The CDR3 contains 15 residues. Germline lookup yields CDR1 MNHEY and CDR2 SVGAGI. In DNA, the CDR3 is TGTGCCAGCAGTTCGAACAGGGGGACTAATGAAAAACTGTTTTTT. Its protein is CASSSNRGTNEKLFF.

CDR3 DNA: TGTGCCAGCAGCTCCATGACGTCCGGCGGGAGGAACACCGGGGAGCTGTTTTTT. It yields the protein CASSSMTSGGRNTGELFF. The chain joins TRBV5-4 to TRBJ2-2; 7 nucleotides align to TRBD2. The CDR3 sequence is 18 residues long. J was trimmed by 1 base and V by 3 bases; bases with no gene match: 12. Germline assignment: CDR1 SGHNT and CDR2 YYREEE (reference sequence).

The rearrangement joins TRBV6-5 to TRBJ2-2; tentatively, D is TRBD2 (6 bases). The V gene lost 4 bases and the J gene lost 3 bases, with 15 bases spanning the gap. The CDR3 is made up of 16 amino acids. Germline CDR1 MNHEY, CDR2 SVGAGI. CDR3 amino acids: CASSSKTGTYTGELFF. CDR3 in DNA: TGTGCCAGCAGTTCCAAGACCGGGACTTACACCGGGGAGCTGTTTTTT.

This chain connects TRBV5-4 to TRBJ1-4; 9 bases map to TRBD1. The V segment lost 4 bases and the J segment 7 bases; nucleotides outside the gene matches: 5. Germline-derived CDR1 and CDR2 are SGHNT and YYREEE (reference sequence). The CDR3 consists of 14 residues. CDR3 sequence (DNA): TGTGCCAGCAGCCCGCGGACAGGGGTTGAAAAACTGTTTTTT. It is translated as CASSPRTGVEKLFF.

This chain links TRBV4-3 with TRBJ2-3; D could derive from TRBD1 or TRBD2 (5 bases each). CDR3 length equals 16 residues. Trimming left V 0 bases short and J 0 bases short, with 10 bases between. Per the germline V gene, CDR1 is LGHNA and CDR2 is YSLEER. The CDR3 region has the DNA TGCGCCAGCAGCCAAGACGGGACCACGAGCACAGATACGCAGTATTTT. Protein: CASSQDGTTSTDTQYF.

Only a few counts were recorded for this clone. The chain links TRBV4-2 to TRBJ1-4; maybe TRBD1 (6 bases). Per germline, CDR1 LGHNA and CDR2 YNFKEQ. The CDR3 loop spans 16 amino acids. The germline V and J ends were trimmed by 0 bases and 6 bases, with 14 bases remaining between them. The CDR3 sequence: CASSQESNRVDEKLFF. The CDR3 nucleotides are TGTGCCAGCAGCCAAGAGTCCAACAGGGTTGATGAAAAACTGTTTTTT.

This clone was detected only a few times. The chain combines TRBV5-1 with TRBJ2-7; unclear D gene. The CDR3 consists of 14 residues. The germline V gene has CDR1 SGHRS and CDR2 YFSETQ. V gave up 2 bases and J gave up 4 bases, with 13 bases separating them. CDR3 region: CASSFEVPSYEQYF. The CDR3 DNA reads TGCGCCAGCAGCTTTGAGGTTCCCAGTTACGAGCAGTACTTC. Full variable domain (missing parts from reference TRBV5-1 and TRBJ2-7): KAGVTQTPRYLIKTRGQQVTLSCSPISGHRSVSWYQQTPGQGLQFLFEYFSETQRNKGNFPGRFSGRQFSNSRSEMNVSTLELGDSALYLCASSFEVPSYEQYFGPGTRLTVT.

The rearrangement joins TRBV6-5 to TRBJ1-2; D gene unclear. The CDR3 runs to 14 residues. The germline V and J ends were trimmed by 6 bases and 4 bases, with 15 bases remaining between them. Germline V gene lookup returns CDR1 MNHEY and CDR2 SVGAGI. The CDR3, as DNA: TGTGCCAGCAGGCCCCGGGAATCTTTCTATGGCTACACCTTC. This gives the protein CASRPRESFYGYTF.

The chain employs TRBV28 and TRBJ1-5; D uncertain. Germline-derived CDR1 and CDR2 are MDHEN and SYDVKM. V was cut by 4 bases and J by 9 bases, with 7 bases left in between. The CDR3 totals 11 residues. This chain's CDR3 is CASSSPRPQHF. DNA of the CDR3: TGTGCCAGCAGTTCCCCTCGGCCCCAGCATTTT.

The CDR3 region is CAWLGNRGNWNTEAFF. In DNA, the CDR3 is TGTGCCTGGCTAGGCAACAGGGGAAACTGGAACACTGAAGCTTTCTTT. V gene TRBV30 combines with J gene TRBJ1-1, with 7 bases aligning to TRBD1. The CDR3 has 16 amino acids. The junction had 13 bases not matched to a gene; V was cut back by 5 bases and J by 1 base. The germline V gene encodes CDR1 GTSNPN and CDR2 SVGIG (reference sequence).

The rearrangement uses TRBV15 and TRBJ1-1; possibly TRBD1 for D (5 bases). The V end was cut by 5 bases, the J end by 1 base, with 11 bases between. Germline CDR1 reads LNHNV; CDR2 reads YYDKDF (reference sequence). The CDR3 is 14 amino acids. The CDR3 nucleotides read TGTGCCACCAGCCGAAGGGGCAAGAACACTGAAGCTTTCTTT. This codes for CATSRRGKNTEAFF. Supplemented by reference TRBV15 and TRBJ1-1, the full variable domain reads DAMVIQNPRYQVTQFGKPVTLSCSQTLNHNVMYWYQQKSSQAPKLLFHYYDKDFNNEADTPDNFQSRRPNTSFCFLDIRSPGLGDTAMYLCATSRRGKNTEAFFGQGTRLTVV.

V is TRBV18 and J is TRBJ2-2; 7 bases line up with TRBD2. CDR1 and CDR2 (germline): KGHSH, LQKENI. The trim removed 3 bases at V and 4 bases at J, leaving 5 bases unmatched. The CDR3 runs 15 residues. The CDR3 DNA is TGTGCCAGCTCACCTCTAGCGGACTTCACCGGGGAGCTGTTTTTT. Protein product: CASSPLADFTGELFF.